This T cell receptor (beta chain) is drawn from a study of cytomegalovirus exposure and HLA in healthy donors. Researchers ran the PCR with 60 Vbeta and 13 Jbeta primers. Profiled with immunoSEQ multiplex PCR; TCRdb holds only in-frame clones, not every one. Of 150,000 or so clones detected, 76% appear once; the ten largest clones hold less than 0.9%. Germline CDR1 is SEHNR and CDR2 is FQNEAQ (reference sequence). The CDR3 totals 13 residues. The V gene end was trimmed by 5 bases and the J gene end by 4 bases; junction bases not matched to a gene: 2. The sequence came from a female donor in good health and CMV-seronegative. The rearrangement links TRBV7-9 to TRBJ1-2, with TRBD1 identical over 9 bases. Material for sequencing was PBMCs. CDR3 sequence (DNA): TGTGCCAGCAGCCGACAGGGGGGCTATGGCTACACCTTC. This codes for CASSRQGGYGYTF.